One sample yielded the 18 T cell receptor beta chains listed below, sequenced in a study of identical twins. One entry per CDR3 protein results from TCRdb running MiXCR on the 5' RACE reads. This repertoire shows 200,000 to 300,000 distinct CDR3 sequences, 5.5% to 7% found once; its top ten account for about 3.6%. The sample was also linked to a second study, of yellow fever vaccine responses in identical twins.

Input material: memory (CD45RO+) T cells sorted from blood. The receptors come from a woman between 18 and 29 years old in good health.

At least ten counts were recorded for this clonotype. The chain combines TRBV11-2 with TRBJ2-1, with 15 bases aligning to TRBD2. V gave up 1 base and J gave up 2 bases; unmatched junction bases: 6. The length of the CDR3 is 19 residues. The germline gives CDR1 SGHAT, CDR2 FQNNGV. The DNA of the CDR3 is TGTGCCAGCAGCTTAGGCGGGACTAGCGGGAGGCAAACCTACAATGAGCAGTTCTTC. Its protein product is CASSLGGTSGRQTYNEQFF.

This clonotype occurred many times. The chain joins TRBV3-1 to TRBJ2-5, with 7 bases identical to TRBD1. Per germline, CDR1 LGHDT and CDR2 YNNKEL (reference sequence). The CDR3 spans 14 residues. The trim removed 4 bases at V and 2 bases at J, leaving 4 bases unmatched. The CDR3 nucleotides read TGTGCCAGCAGCCTCAGACAGGGTCAAGAGACCCAGTACTTC. Its protein product is CASSLRQGQETQYF.

This clonotype showed up many times. This chain connects TRBV10-3 to TRBJ1-1; 7 bases line up with TRBD1. The J segment lost 3 bases and the V segment lost 6 bases, leaving 7 bases of the junction unmatched. CDR3 size: 14 residues. Germline assignment: CDR1 ENHRY and CDR2 SYGVKD. CDR3 protein: CAIRQGTRDTEAFF. For the CDR3, the DNA is TGTGCCATCAGACAGGGGACGAGGGACACTGAAGCTTTCTTT.

This clonotype was detected ten times or more. This chain joins TRBV20-1 and TRBJ2-1; possible D gene TRBD2, 7 bases. V was clipped by 5 bases and J by 3 bases, with 23 bases between them. The germline V gene encodes CDR1 DFQATT and CDR2 SNEGSKA (reference sequence). This CDR3 comprises 17 residues. DNA of the CDR3: TGCAGTGCTGACGGGGGCCCGGGAGAGCGGGACTACAATGAGCAGTTCTTC. Protein product: CSADGGPGERDYNEQFF.

In this sample, this clonotype turned up a few times. The V and J genes are TRBV6-2 or TRBV6-3 and TRBJ2-7, with a weak D call TRBD2 (6 bases). There are 15 residues in the CDR3. Per the germline V gene, CDR1 is MNHEY and CDR2 is SVGEGT. Trimming left V 6 bases short and J 4 bases short, with 19 bases between. CDR3 loop: CASSPSSAFRYEQYV. For the CDR3, the DNA is TGTGCCAGCAGCCCCTCTAGCGCCTTTAGGTACGAGCAGTACGTC.

This clonotype was detected only a few times. This chain links TRBV6-1 with TRBJ1-1, with unresolved D. V was trimmed by 1 base and J by 0 bases, leaving 6 bases between them. CDR3 length: 14 residues. Germline CDR1 MNHNS, CDR2 SASEGT. DNA for the CDR3: TGTGCCAGCAGTGAAGTTTTCCTGAACACTGAAGCTTTCTTT. Translation: CASSEVFLNTEAFF.

The chain employs TRBV6-1 and TRBJ1-6; 10 bases align to TRBD1. The CDR3 spans 13 residues. Per germline, CDR1 MNHNS and CDR2 SASEGT. Trimming at V came to 7 bases and at J to 14 bases, leaving 8 bases not matched to a gene. CDR3 in amino acids: CASTGTGVPTLHF. CDR3 bases: TGTGCCAGCACCGGGACAGGGGTTCCCACCCTCCACTTT.

This clonotype was counted many times. The chain is built from TRBV28 and TRBJ2-7; the D gene is possibly TRBD1 (5 bases). The CDR3 consists of 13 residues. In germline, CDR1 is MDHEN, CDR2 SYDVKM. The ends were cut back, 7 bases at V and 2 bases at J, with 12 bases in the middle. CDR3 sequence: CASNRIITYEQYF. DNA of the CDR3: TGTGCCAGCAACAGGATTATCACCTACGAGCAGTACTTC.

This clonotype was counted a few times. V usage is TRBV28 and J usage is TRBJ2-7; D could derive from TRBD1 or TRBD2 (5 bases each). V dropped 5 bases and J dropped 0 bases, with 17 bases sitting between them. The germline V gene has CDR1 MDHEN and CDR2 SYDVKM. The CDR3 spans 16 residues. This chain's CDR3 is CASSPTLPGPSYEQYF. CDR3 DNA sequence: TGTGCCAGCAGTCCTACCCTTCCGGGACCCTCCTACGAGCAGTACTTC.

This chain links TRBV6-1 with TRBJ2-7; D gene uncertain. The CDR3 spans 14 residues. The germline gives CDR1 MNHNS, CDR2 SASEGT. V was shortened by 11 bases and J by 6 bases, with 23 bases between the two germline ends. The CDR3 sequence: CASQGELRQTEQYV. The CDR3 DNA is TGTGCCTCCCAAGGAGAACTAAGGCAGACCGAGCAGTACGTC.

This clonotype showed up just a few times. The chain combines TRBV9 with TRBJ2-1; D might be TRBD2 (5 bases). CDR3 length equals 16 residues. Between the trimmed V and J ends, which lost 0 bases and 0 bases, there was a span of 10 bases. The germline gives CDR1 SGDLS, CDR2 YYNGEE. The CDR3 region is CASSVGIAISYNEQFF. As DNA, the CDR3 is TGTGCCAGCAGCGTAGGAATAGCGATCTCCTACAATGAGCAGTTCTTC.

The table lists this clonotype with many counts. V and J are TRBV11-2 and TRBJ1-2; D ambiguous. Germline V CDR1 and CDR2: SGHAT, FQNNGV. The CDR3 extends over 16 amino acids. Trimming stripped 4 bases from V and 8 bases from J, with 23 bases between. CDR3 residues: CASSSGLPRGQDGYTF. The CDR3, as DNA: TGTGCCAGCAGCTCCGGCCTACCCCGGGGTCAGGACGGCTACACCTTC.

This clonotype was observed a few times. The V call is TRBV28, the J call TRBJ1-5; D gene ambiguous. This CDR3 has 16 residues. The ends were cut back, 4 bases at V and 0 bases at J, with 13 bases in the middle. CDR1 and CDR2 from the germline V gene are MDHEN and SYDVKM. The CDR3 protein is CASSSMWRSSNQPQHF. The CDR3 nucleotides are TGTGCCAGCAGTTCCATGTGGAGGAGTAGCAATCAGCCCCAGCATTTT.

This clonotype was picked up a small number of times. The chain employs TRBV2 and TRBJ1-2; D possibly corresponds to TRBD1 (6 bases). This CDR3 has 14 residues. Germline V gives CDR1 SNHLY, CDR2 FYNNEI. V gave up 2 bases and J gave up 4 bases, with 11 bases separating them. CDR3 in amino acids: CASSELRGGYGYTF. The CDR3 DNA sequence: TGTGCCAGCAGTGAACTCAGGGGAGGCTATGGCTACACCTTC.

The chain carries TRBV24-1 and TRBJ2-5; D unresolved. Germline lookup yields CDR1 KGHDR and CDR2 SFDVKD. This CDR3 has 15 amino acids. The ends were cut back, 0 bases at V and 2 bases at J, with 9 bases in the middle. The chain's CDR3 is CATSDLTDGQETQYF. CDR3 DNA: TGTGCCACCAGTGATTTGACTGACGGACAAGAGACCCAGTACTTC.

This clonotype came up many times. The J gene is TRBJ2-5, the V gene TRBV29-1; D gene unclear. The V gene's germline CDR1 is SQVTM and CDR2 ANQGSEA. Trimming stripped 5 bases from V and 5 bases from J, with 12 bases between. The length of the CDR3 is 12 residues. The CDR3 DNA follows: TGCAGCGTTCGGCAGGATGGGGAGACCCAGTACTTC. Its translation is CSVRQDGETQYF.

This clonotype was counted a few times. The chain joins TRBV18 to TRBJ2-5; TRBD1 matches at 10 bases. Trimming at V came to 5 bases and at J to 2 bases, leaving 2 bases not matched to a gene. There are 14 residues in the CDR3. The germline CDR1 and CDR2 sequences are KGHSH and LQKENI. CDR3 in amino acids: CASSWTGGQETQYF. For the CDR3, the DNA is TGTGCCAGCTCATGGACAGGGGGACAAGAGACCCAGTACTTC. The whole variable domain, filled in from reference TRBV18 and TRBJ2-5, reads NAGVMQNPRHLVRRRGQEARLRCSPMKGHSHVYWYRQLPEEGLKFMVYLQKENIIDESGMPKERFSAEFPKEGPSILRIQQVVRGDSAAYFCASSWTGGQETQYFGPGTRLLVL.

This clonotype was counted only a few times. The gene calls are TRBV7-6 and TRBJ2-7; D gene uncertain. CDR3 length: 13 amino acids. V dropped 5 bases and J dropped 4 bases, with 12 bases sitting between them. Germline lookup yields CDR1 SGHVS and CDR2 FNYEAQ. This CDR3 is CASSQRVGYEQYF. Here the CDR3 DNA reads TGTGCCAGCAGCCAACGAGTTGGGTACGAGCAGTACTTC.